This T cell receptor beta chain was captured in a study of CD8 T cells in Susac syndrome. The RNA, about 0.5 to 1 ug, was put through reverse transcription using random hexamers. TCRdb independently ran MiXCR on the immunoSEQ multiplex PCR reads; one entry per CDR3 protein. The sample has some 150,000 distinct CDR3 sequences; roughly 94% are singletons. Broader study findings: The relatively small number of individuals in the TCR sequencing and HLA analysis was acknowledged by the study.

Sequencing of TCR beta was undertaken in CD8+ and CD4+ T cells derived from blood. Comments on this clonotype: Its matching antigen is unknown.

The CDR3 spans 14 residues. Deletions cut 0 bases from V and 0 bases from J, with 5 bases between. Germline V gives CDR1 MGHDK, CDR2 SYGVNS. The origin of this receptor is a human donor in good health. The chain combines TRBV25-1 with TRBJ1-1, with D unclear. The sample was CD4+ T cells from PBMCs. CDR3 sequence (DNA): TGTGCCAGCAGTGAATATACGTTGAACACTGAAGCTTTCTTT. Amino acid sequence: CASSEYTLNTEAFF.